This entry features one T cell receptor beta chain sequence. Both 60 Vbeta primers and 13 Jbeta primers went into the PCR. TCRdb keeps only in-frame clones here, not all; method: immunoSEQ multiplex PCR. The sample lists about 160,000 clones, around 85% occurring once. The data were obtained in a study of cytomegalovirus exposure and HLA in healthy donors. The germline V gene encodes CDR1 SEHNR and CDR2 FQNEAQ (reference sequence). The V and J ends lost 6 bases and 5 bases, in that order; junction bases with no gene match: 8. This CDR3 has 14 amino acids. The chain carries TRBV7-9 and TRBJ2-5, with 8 bases fitting TRBD2. The TCR sequence derives from a middle-aged man in good health and CMV-seronegative. Sequenced: PBMCs. This chain's CDR3 is CASSRRGEGETQYF. The CDR3 coding sequence is TGTGCCAGCAGTCGGCGGGGGGAGGGGGAGACCCAGTACTTC.